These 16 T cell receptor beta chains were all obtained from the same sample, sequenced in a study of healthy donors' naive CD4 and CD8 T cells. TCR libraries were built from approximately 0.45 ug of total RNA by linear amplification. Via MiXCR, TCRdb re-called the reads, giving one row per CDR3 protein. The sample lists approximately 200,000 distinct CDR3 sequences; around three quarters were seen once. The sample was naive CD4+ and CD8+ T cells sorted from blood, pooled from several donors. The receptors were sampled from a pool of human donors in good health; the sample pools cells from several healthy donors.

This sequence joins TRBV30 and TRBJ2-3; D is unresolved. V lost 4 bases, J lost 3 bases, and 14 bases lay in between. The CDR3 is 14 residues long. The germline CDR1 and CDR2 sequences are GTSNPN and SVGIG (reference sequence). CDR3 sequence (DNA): TGTGCCTGGACCCGCGTCTCGGGTACAGATACGCAGTATTTT. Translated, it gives CAWTRVSGTDTQYF.

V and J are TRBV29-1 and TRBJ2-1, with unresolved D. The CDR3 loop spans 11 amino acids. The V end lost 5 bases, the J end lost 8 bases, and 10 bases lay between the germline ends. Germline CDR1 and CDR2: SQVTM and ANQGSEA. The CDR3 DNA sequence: TGCAGCGTTAGACGTGGGGATGAGCAGTTCTTC. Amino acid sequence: CSVRRGDEQFF.

This CDR3 is CSVEDLVSYEQYF. The CDR3 DNA sequence: TGCAGCGTTGAAGATCTCGTCTCCTACGAGCAGTACTTC. J is TRBJ2-7 and V is TRBV29-1; D is undetermined. CDR3 length: 13 amino acids. Looked up from germline, CDR1 is SQVTM and CDR2 is ANQGSEA. V shed 0 bases and J shed 0 bases, with 6 bases lying between them.

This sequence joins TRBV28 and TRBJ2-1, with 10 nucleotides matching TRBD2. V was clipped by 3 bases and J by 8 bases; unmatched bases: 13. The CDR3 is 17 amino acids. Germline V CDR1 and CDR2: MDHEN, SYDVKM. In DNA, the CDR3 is TGTGCCAGCAGTTTCCTCGGACTAGCGGACCTTCGGGATGAGCAGTTCTTC. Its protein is CASSFLGLADLRDEQFF.

CDR3 in amino acids: CASNTGFENSPLHF. CDR3 nucleotide sequence: TGTGCCAGCAATACAGGGTTCGAGAATTCACCCCTCCACTTT. The chain carries TRBV6-5 and TRBJ1-6; D is possibly TRBD1 (6 bases). Trimming pared 7 bases from V and 7 bases from J, leaving 14 bases between. In germline, CDR1 is MNHEY, CDR2 SVGAGI. The CDR3 runs to 14 residues.

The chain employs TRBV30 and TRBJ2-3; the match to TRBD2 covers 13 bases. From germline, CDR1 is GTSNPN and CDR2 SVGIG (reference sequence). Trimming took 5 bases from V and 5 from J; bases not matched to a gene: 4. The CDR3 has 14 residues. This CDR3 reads CAWGLAGEGDTQYF. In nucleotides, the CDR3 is TGTGCCTGGGGACTAGCGGGGGAGGGAGATACGCAGTATTTT.

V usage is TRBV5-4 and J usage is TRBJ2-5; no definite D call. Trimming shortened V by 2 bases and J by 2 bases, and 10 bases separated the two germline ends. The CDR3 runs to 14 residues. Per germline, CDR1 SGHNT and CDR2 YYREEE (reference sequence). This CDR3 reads CASSFMYPQETQYF. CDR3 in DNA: TGTGCCAGCAGCTTCATGTACCCACAAGAGACCCAGTACTTC.

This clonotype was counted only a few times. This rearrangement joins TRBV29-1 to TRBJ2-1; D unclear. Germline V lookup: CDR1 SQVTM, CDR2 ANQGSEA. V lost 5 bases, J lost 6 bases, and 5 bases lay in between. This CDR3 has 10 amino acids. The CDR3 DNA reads TGCAGCGTTTACGGCAATGAGCAGTTCTTC. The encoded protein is CSVYGNEQFF.

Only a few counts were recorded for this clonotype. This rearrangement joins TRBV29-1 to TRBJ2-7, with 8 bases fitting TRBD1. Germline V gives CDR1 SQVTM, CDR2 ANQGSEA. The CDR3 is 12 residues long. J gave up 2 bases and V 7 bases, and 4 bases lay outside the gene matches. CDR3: CSGRTGTYEQYF. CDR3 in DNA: TGCAGCGGACGGACAGGGACCTACGAGCAGTACTTC.

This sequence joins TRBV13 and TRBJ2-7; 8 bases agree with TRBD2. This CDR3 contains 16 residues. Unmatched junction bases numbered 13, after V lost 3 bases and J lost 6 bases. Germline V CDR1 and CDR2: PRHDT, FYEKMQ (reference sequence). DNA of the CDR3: TGTGCCAGCAGCTTGGCCCAAACTAGCGGTGTGGGCGAGCAGTACTTC. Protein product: CASSLAQTSGVGEQYF.

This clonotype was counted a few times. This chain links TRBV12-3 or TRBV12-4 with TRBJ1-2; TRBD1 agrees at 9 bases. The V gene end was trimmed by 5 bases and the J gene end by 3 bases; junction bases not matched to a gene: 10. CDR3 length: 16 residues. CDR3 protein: CASSPSGGQGDYGYTF. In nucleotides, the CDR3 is TGTGCCAGCAGTCCCTCGGGGGGACAGGGAGACTATGGCTACACCTTC.

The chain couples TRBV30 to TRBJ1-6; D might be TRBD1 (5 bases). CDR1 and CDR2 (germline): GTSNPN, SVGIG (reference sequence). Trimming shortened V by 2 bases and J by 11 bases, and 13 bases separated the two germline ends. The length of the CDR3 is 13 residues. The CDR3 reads CAWSSSGGTPLHF. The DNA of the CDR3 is TGTGCCTGGAGTTCATCCGGGGGGACACCCCTCCACTTT.

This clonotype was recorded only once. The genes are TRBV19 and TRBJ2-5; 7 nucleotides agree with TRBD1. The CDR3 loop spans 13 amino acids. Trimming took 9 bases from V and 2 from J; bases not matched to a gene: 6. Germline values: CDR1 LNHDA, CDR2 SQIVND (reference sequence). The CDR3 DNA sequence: TGTGCCAGCCGGGACAGAGGACAAGAGACCCAGTACTTC. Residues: CASRDRGQETQYF.

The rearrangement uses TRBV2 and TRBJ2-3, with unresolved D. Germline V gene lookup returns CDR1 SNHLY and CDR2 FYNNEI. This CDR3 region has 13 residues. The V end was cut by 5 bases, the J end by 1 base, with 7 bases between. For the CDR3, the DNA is TGTGCCAGCAGTTCGTGGCGCACAGATACGCAGTATTTT. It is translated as CASSSWRTDTQYF.

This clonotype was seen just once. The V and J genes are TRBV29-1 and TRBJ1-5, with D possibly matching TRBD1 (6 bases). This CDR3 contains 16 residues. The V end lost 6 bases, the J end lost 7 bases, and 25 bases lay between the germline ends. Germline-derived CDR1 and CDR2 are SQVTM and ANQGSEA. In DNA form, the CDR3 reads TGCAGCGTCATCCCCTACCCGCCGGTGAGGGGGCAGCCCCAGCATTTT. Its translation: CSVIPYPPVRGQPQHF.

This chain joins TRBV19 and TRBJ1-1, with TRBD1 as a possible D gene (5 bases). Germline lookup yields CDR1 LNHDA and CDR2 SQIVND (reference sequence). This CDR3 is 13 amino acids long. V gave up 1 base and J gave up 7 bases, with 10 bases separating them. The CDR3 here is CASSIAPGIEAFF. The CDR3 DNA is TGTGCCAGTAGTATAGCCCCAGGGATTGAAGCTTTCTTT.